The 14 T cell receptor beta chains presented below share a single source sample, sequenced in a study of control samples from healthy donors and cancer patients. Method: immunoSEQ multiplex PCR; TCRdb's copy keeps in-frame clones and lacks some. This sample carries 46,000 or so clones, about 92% of them seen once, and the ten largest clones take 0.8%. The sample consisted of PBMCs. These receptors were collected from a man aged 25-45 years with colorectal cancer.

The CDR3 loop is CAWTAGNTIYF. For the CDR3, the DNA is TGTGCCTGGACAGCGGGAAACACCATATATTTT. The chain recombines TRBV30 with TRBJ1-3; no clear D gene. CDR1 and CDR2 from the germline V gene are GTSNPN and SVGIG (reference sequence). CDR3 size: 11 residues. V dropped 4 bases and J dropped 4 bases, with 5 bases sitting between them.

V and J are TRBV20-1 and TRBJ1-4; no firm D call. This CDR3 is 14 amino acids long. Germline V gene lookup returns CDR1 DFQATT and CDR2 SNEGSKA (reference sequence). V was shortened by 3 bases and J by 2 bases, with 10 bases between the two germline ends. CDR3 sequence: CSASRGVTNEKLFF. The CDR3 nucleotides read TGCAGTGCTAGTCGTGGGGTGACTAATGAAAAACTGTTTTTT.

The table lists this clone with a count of one. This chain uses TRBV7-2 with TRBJ2-2, with TRBD2 identical over 10 bases. Germline V lookup: CDR1 SGHTA, CDR2 FQGNSA. Germline trimming cut 2 bases from V and 4 bases from J; bases unmatched to any gene: 13. This CDR3 is built from 19 residues. CDR3 residues: CASSLKRGGLVSGTGELFF. CDR3 sequence (DNA): TGTGCCAGCAGCTTAAAGCGGGGGGGCCTAGTTTCGGGCACCGGGGAGCTGTTTTTT.

The gene calls are TRBV5-5 and TRBJ1-6, with D maybe TRBD1 (5 bases). CDR3 length equals 16 residues. V was trimmed by 4 bases and J by 3 bases, leaving 14 bases between them. Germline loops: CDR1 SGHKS, CDR2 YYEKEE (reference sequence). The CDR3 bases are TGTGCCAGCAGCCCCGGGACCGGCCTCTATAATTCACCCCTCCACTTT. This translates into CASSPGTGLYNSPLHF.

The chain's CDR3 is CASSFTGSTDTQYF. The DNA of the CDR3 is TGCGCCAGCAGCTTTACGGGATCCACAGATACGCAGTATTTT. This chain uses TRBV5-1 with TRBJ2-3; possible D gene TRBD2, 5 bases. CDR1 is SGHRS and CDR2 is YFSETQ in the germline V gene. Deletions cut 2 bases from V and 2 bases from J, with 9 bases between. CDR3 length: 14 residues.

The chain employs TRBV3-1 (or the pseudogene TRBV3-2) and TRBJ2-1, with D perhaps TRBD2 (6 bases). CDR1 LGHDT and CDR2 YNNKEL come from the germline V gene (reference sequence). V was trimmed by 4 bases and J by 4 bases, leaving 14 bases between them. The CDR3 runs to 15 residues. The CDR3 protein is CASSPSFGGYNEQFF. The CDR3 DNA follows: TGTGCCAGCAGCCCCTCCTTTGGGGGGTACAATGAGCAGTTCTTC.

This clone came up once. J is TRBJ2-3 and V is TRBV11-2, with D possibly being TRBD1 or TRBD2 (6 bases each). The CDR3 is 17 residues long. CDR1 is SGHAT, CDR2 FQNNGV, per germline. Trimming stripped 1 base from V and 6 bases from J, with 20 bases between. The CDR3, as DNA: TGTGCCAGCAGCTTAGTGGCAGGGGTCCCCCGGGGGGATACGCAGTATTTT. Translation: CASSLVAGVPRGDTQYF.

This clone was detected only once. V is TRBV21-1 and J is TRBJ2-3; the table calls TRBD2, which could not be checked here. TRBV21-1 is termed a pseudogene. The CDR3 spans 18 residues. The CDR3 DNA is TGTGCCAGCATTGTTTATGGGAGAGGGAAGGAGGGCCCAGATACGCAGTATTTT. It codes for CASIVYGRGKEGPDTQYF.

The chain uses TRBV20-1 and TRBJ2-1; D remains ambiguous. The germline V and J ends were trimmed by 5 bases and 5 bases, with 7 bases remaining between them. This CDR3 is 11 amino acids long. Germline CDR1 is DFQATT and CDR2 is SNEGSKA (reference sequence). This chain's CDR3 is CSAPGNNEQFF. For the CDR3, the DNA is TGCAGTGCTCCGGGCAACAATGAGCAGTTCTTC.

V is TRBV18 and J is TRBJ1-2; no definite D call. V dropped 5 bases and J dropped 3 bases, with 7 bases sitting between them. The CDR3 is 12 amino acids. Germline assignment: CDR1 KGHSH and CDR2 LQKENI. CDR3 sequence (DNA): TGTGCCAGCTCAACGAATGACTATGGCTACACCTTC. The encoded protein is CASSTNDYGYTF.

This clone was recorded once. The rearrangement uses TRBV19 and TRBJ2-3; no reliable D call. V shed 4 bases and J shed 5 bases, with 4 bases lying between them. Germline V CDR1 and CDR2: LNHDA, SQIVND (reference sequence). The CDR3 is made up of 11 amino acids. In DNA form, the CDR3 reads TGTGCCAGTAGTAAACTAGATACGCAGTATTTT. It specifies CASSKLDTQYF.

This clone was counted a single time. This rearrangement joins TRBV3-1 (or the pseudogene TRBV3-2) to TRBJ2-6; D unclear. CDR1 is LGHDT and CDR2 is YNNKEL in the germline V gene (reference sequence). The CDR3 totals 16 residues. Trimming stripped 0 bases from V and 2 bases from J, with 8 bases between. The CDR3 here is CASSQEIKTGANVLTF. The DNA for the CDR3 is TGTGCCAGCAGCCAAGAAATTAAGACTGGGGCCAACGTCCTGACTTTC.

The rearrangement links TRBV10-3 to TRBJ1-4; D remains ambiguous. The CDR3 totals 14 residues. Trimming took 2 bases from V and 3 from J, leaving 7 bases between them. Germline assignment: CDR1 ENHRY and CDR2 SYGVKD. In nucleotides, the CDR3 is TGTGCCATCAGTGAGAGTGGGCCTAATGAAAAACTGTTTTTT. Amino acid sequence: CAISESGPNEKLFF.

The gene calls are TRBV10-3 and TRBJ2-5, with TRBD1 identical over 9 bases. This CDR3 spans 14 amino acids. J was trimmed by 2 bases and V by 6 bases; bases with no gene match: 4. Germline CDR1 and CDR2: ENHRY and SYGVKD. The CDR3 nucleotides are TGTGCCATCAGCACGGGACAGGGACAAGAGACCCAGTACTTC. Protein sequence: CAISTGQGQETQYF.